Presented here are 8 T cell receptor beta chains from one specimen sequenced in a study of blood T cell repertoires in COVID-19. Repertoires were generated with immunoSEQ multiplex PCR, while TCRdb's copy carries only in-frame clones and drops some. Of 200,000 to 300,000 clones listed, 75% to 90% are singletons. Material for sequencing was peripheral blood. All receptors derive from a man aged 25-45 years with active or convalescent COVID-19.

V gene TRBV10-3 combines with J gene TRBJ1-2; a weak D match, TRBD1 (6 bases). The CDR3 has 14 residues. Trimming took off 2 bases at V and 2 bases at J, with 9 bases between the two ends. Germline V gene data show CDR1 as ENHRY and CDR2 as SYGVKD. The CDR3 loop reads CAISETTGNYGYTF. In DNA form, the CDR3 reads TGTGCCATCAGTGAGACAACAGGGAACTATGGCTACACCTTC.

V and J are TRBV10-2 and TRBJ1-1; D unclear. The length of the CDR3 is 13 residues. The germline CDR1 and CDR2 sequences are WSHSY and SAAADI. V was pared by 6 bases and J by 2 bases, with 10 bases between. The chain's CDR3 is CASSDTANTEAFF. CDR3 DNA sequence: TGCGCCAGCAGCGATACAGCTAACACTGAAGCTTTCTTT.

The rearrangement uses TRBV19 and TRBJ2-1, with no clear D. Trimming took off 4 bases at V and 7 bases at J, with 14 bases between the two ends. This CDR3 contains 14 residues. Germline V gene sequence: CDR1 LNHDA, CDR2 SQIVND (reference sequence). The CDR3 coding sequence is TGTGCCAGTAGTAGCCGCGACTTTATTAATGAGCAGTTCTTC. Protein sequence: CASSSRDFINEQFF.

Written as DNA, the CDR3 is TGTGCCACCAGCAGAGATAATCGACGGCAGGGGGTAGATACGCAGTATTTT. This codes for CATSRDNRRQGVDTQYF. The V call is TRBV15, the J call TRBJ2-3; TRBD1 aligns across 7 bases. Trimming removed 0 bases from V and 5 bases from J; junction bases left unmatched: 11. The CDR3 loop spans 17 amino acids. CDR1 LNHNV and CDR2 YYDKDF come from the germline V gene (reference sequence).

DNA for the CDR3: TGTGCCAGCTCACTCTCGGACATCTCGAACCTCAATGAGCAGTTCTTC. This sequence encodes CASSLSDISNLNEQFF. The chain recombines TRBV18 with TRBJ2-1, with D possibly TRBD1 on 5 matching bases. The germline CDR1 and CDR2 sequences are KGHSH and LQKENI. Between the trimmed V and J ends, which lost 4 bases and 6 bases, there was a span of 19 bases. The CDR3 covers 16 residues.

The rearrangement joins TRBV4-1 to TRBJ2-7; D possibly corresponds to TRBD2 (5 bases). The germline gives CDR1 MGHRA, CDR2 YSYEKL. The CDR3 covers 15 residues. V was cut by 1 base and J by 1 base, with 11 bases left in between. For the CDR3, the DNA is TGCGCCAGCAGCCAAGTAGGACGGGGATCCTACGAGCAGTACTTC. This encodes CASSQVGRGSYEQYF.

The chain recombines TRBV25-1 with TRBJ1-1; D is possibly TRBD1 (6 bases). The CDR3 is made up of 15 amino acids. The V gene's germline CDR1 is MGHDK and CDR2 SYGVNS. V was clipped by 3 bases and J by 6 bases, with 17 bases between them. The CDR3 DNA reads as TGTGCCAGCAGTGACGGGGGGCTCTGGTTGGCTGAAGCTTTCTTT. Translation: CASSDGGLWLAEAFF.

V is TRBV24-1 and J is TRBJ2-1, with 7 bases fitting TRBD2. The CDR3 runs 15 residues. Germline CDR1 is KGHDR and CDR2 is SFDVKD. Trimming at V came to 6 bases and at J to 3 bases, leaving 7 bases not matched to a gene. The CDR3 DNA follows: TGTGCCACCAGTTCGGGACTAACGGACTACAATGAGCAGTTCTTC. It is translated as CATSSGLTDYNEQFF.